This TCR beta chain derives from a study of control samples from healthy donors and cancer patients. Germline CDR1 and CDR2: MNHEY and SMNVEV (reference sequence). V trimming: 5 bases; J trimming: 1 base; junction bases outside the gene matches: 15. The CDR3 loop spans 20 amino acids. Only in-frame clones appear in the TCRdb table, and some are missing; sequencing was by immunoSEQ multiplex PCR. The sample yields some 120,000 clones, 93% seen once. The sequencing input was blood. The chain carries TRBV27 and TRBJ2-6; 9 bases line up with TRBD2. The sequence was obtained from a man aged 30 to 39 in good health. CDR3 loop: CASSPPPSLAGRSGANVLTF. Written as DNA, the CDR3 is TGTGCCAGCAGTCCCCCGCCGTCTCTAGCGGGAAGGTCTGGGGCCAACGTCCTGACTTTC.